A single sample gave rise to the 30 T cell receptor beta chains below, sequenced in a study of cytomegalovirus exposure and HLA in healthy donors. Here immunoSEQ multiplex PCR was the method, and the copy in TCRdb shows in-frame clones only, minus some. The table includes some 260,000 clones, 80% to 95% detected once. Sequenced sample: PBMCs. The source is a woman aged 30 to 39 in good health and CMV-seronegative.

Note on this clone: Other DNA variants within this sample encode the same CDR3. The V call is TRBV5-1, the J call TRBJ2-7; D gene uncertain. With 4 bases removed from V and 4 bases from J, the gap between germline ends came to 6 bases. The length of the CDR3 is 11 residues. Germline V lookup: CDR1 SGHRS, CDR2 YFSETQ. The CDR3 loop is CASSLDYEQYF. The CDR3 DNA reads TGCGCCAGCAGCCTCGATTACGAGCAGTACTTC.

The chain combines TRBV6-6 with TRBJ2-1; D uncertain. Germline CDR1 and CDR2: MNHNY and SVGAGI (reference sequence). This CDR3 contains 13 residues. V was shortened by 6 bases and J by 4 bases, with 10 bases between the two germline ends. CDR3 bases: TGTGCCAGCAGGACGGAAAATTACAATGAGCAGTTCTTC. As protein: CASRTENYNEQFF.

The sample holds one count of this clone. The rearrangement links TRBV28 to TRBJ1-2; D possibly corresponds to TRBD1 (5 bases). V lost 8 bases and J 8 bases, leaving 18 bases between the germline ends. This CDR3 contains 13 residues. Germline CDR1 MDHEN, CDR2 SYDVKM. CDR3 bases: TGTGCCAGCGGGTCCAGTGGGGCTTGGGGCTACACCTTC. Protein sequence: CASGSSGAWGYTF.

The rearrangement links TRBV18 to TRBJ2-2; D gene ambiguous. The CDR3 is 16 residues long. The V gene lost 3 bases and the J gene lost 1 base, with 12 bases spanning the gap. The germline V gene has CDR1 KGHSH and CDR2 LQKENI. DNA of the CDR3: TGTGCCAGCTCACCCCAAGAGGCCCTGAACACCGGGGAGCTGTTTTTT. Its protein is CASSPQEALNTGELFF.

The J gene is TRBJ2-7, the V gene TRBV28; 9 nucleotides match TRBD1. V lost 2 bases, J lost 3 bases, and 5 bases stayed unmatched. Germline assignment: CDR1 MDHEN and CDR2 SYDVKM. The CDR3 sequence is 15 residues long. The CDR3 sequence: CASSLSRQGDYEQYF. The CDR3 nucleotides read TGTGCCAGCAGTTTAAGCAGACAGGGGGACTACGAGCAGTACTTC.

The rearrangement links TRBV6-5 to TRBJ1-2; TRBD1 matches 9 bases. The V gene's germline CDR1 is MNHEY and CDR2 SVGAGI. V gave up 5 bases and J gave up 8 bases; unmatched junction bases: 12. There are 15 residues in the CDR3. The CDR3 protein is CASSQDRGQLRGYTF. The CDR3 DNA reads TGTGCCAGCAGTCAGGACAGGGGACAGCTTCGGGGCTACACCTTC.

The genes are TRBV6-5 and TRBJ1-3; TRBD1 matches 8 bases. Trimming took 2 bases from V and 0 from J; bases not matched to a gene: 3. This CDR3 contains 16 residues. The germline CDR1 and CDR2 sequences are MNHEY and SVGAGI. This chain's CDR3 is CASSYVRGLSGNTIYF. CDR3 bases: TGTGCCAGCAGTTACGTCAGGGGGCTCTCTGGAAACACCATATATTTT.

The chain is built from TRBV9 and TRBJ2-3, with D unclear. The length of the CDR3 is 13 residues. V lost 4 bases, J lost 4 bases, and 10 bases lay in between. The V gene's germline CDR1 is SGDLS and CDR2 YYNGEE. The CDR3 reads CASSPPISDTQYF. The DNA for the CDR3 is TGTGCCAGCAGCCCTCCCATATCAGATACGCAGTATTTT.

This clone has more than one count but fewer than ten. CDR3 region: CASGLSRPRGGYTF. In DNA form, the CDR3 reads TGTGCTAGTGGTTTATCGCGTCCCCGAGGGGGCTACACCTTC. This chain connects TRBV12-5 to TRBJ1-2; D gene unclear. The CDR3 consists of 14 residues. V shed 3 bases and J shed 8 bases, with 16 bases lying between them. Germline CDR1 is LGHNT and CDR2 is FRNRAP.

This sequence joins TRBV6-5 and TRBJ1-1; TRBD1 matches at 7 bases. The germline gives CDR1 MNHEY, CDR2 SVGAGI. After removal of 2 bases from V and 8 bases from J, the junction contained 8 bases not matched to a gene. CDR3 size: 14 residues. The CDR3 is CASSYDRASPEAFF. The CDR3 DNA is TGTGCCAGCAGTTACGACAGGGCCTCGCCCGAAGCTTTCTTT.

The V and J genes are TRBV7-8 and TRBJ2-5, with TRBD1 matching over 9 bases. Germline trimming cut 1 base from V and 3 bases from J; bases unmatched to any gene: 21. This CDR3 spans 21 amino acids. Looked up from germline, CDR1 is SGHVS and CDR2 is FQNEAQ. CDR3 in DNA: TGTGCCAGCAGCTTAGTGCTTCCCGGGACAGGGAGTTTAAACCGCAAAGAGACCCAGTACTTC. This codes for CASSLVLPGTGSLNRKETQYF.

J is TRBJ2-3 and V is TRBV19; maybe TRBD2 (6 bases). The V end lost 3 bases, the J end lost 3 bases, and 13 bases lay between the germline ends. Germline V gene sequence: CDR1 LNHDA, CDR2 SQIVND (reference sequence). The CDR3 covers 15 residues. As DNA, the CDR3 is TGTGCCAGTAGTATGTGGACGGGAGAGACAGATACGCAGTATTTT. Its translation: CASSMWTGETDTQYF.

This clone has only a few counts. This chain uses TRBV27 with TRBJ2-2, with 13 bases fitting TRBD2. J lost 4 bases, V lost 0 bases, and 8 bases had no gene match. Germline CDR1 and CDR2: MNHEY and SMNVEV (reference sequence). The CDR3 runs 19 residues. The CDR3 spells CASSLSPQLAGGPTGELFF. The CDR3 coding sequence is TGTGCCAGCAGTTTATCTCCGCAACTAGCGGGAGGGCCCACCGGGGAGCTGTTTTTT.

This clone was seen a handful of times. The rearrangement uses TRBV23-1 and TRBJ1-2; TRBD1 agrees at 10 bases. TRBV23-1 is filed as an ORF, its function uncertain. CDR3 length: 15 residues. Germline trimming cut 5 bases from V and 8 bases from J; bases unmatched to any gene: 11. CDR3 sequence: CASSYPGQGSGGYTF. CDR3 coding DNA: TGCGCCAGCAGTTACCCGGGACAGGGGAGCGGAGGCTACACCTTC.

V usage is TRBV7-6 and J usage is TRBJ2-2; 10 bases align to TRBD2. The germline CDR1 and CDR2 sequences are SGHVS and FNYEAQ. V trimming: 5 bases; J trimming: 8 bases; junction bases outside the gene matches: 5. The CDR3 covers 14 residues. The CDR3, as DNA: TGTGCCAGCAGCGGTCTAGCGGGAGTGGGGGAGCTGTTTTTT. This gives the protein CASSGLAGVGELFF. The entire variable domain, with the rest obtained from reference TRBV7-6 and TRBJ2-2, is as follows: GAGVSQSPRYKVTKRGQDVALRCDPISGHVSLYWYRQALGQGPEFLTYFNYEAQQDKSGLPNDRFSAERPEGSISTLTIQRTEQRDSAMYRCASSGLAGVGELFFGEGSRLTVL.

Here the CDR3 DNA reads TGTGCCAGCAGCCAAGAGGATCGTGTATTCTACGAGCAGTACTTC. This gives the protein CASSQEDRVFYEQYF. The rearrangement links TRBV7-2 to TRBJ2-7; D not resolved. The CDR3 contains 15 residues. Germline assignment: CDR1 SGHTA and CDR2 FQGNSA. Between the trimmed V and J ends, which lost 5 bases and 3 bases, there was a span of 17 bases.

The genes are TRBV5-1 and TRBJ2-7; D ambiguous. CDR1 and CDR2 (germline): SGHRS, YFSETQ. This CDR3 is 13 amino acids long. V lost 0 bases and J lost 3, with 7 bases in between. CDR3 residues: CASSLEESYEQYF. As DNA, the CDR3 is TGCGCCAGCAGCTTGGAGGAAAGCTACGAGCAGTACTTC.

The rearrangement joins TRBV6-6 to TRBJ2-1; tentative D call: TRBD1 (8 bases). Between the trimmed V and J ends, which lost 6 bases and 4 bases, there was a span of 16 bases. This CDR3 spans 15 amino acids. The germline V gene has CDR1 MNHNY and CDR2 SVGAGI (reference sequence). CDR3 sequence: CASRNRGGLYNEQFF. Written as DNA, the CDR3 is TGTGCCAGCAGGAACAGGGGGGGGTTATACAATGAGCAGTTCTTC.

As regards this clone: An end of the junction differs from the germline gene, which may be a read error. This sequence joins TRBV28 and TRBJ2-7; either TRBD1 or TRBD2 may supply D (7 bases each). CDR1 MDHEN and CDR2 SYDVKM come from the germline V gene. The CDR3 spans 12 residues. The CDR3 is CASSQGGGTSEF. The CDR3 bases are TGTGCCAGCAGCCAGGGGGGGGGAACTAGCGAGTTC.

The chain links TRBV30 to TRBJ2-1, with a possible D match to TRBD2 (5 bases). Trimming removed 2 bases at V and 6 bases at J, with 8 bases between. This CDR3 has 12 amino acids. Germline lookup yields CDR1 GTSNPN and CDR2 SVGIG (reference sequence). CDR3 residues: CAWSTGFNEQFF. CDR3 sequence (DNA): TGTGCCTGGAGTACGGGGTTCAATGAGCAGTTCTTC.

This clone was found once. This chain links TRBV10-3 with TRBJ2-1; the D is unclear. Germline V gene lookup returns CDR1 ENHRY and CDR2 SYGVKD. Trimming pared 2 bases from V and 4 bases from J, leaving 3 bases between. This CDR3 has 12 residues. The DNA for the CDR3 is TGTGCCATCAGTGAGAGGTACAATGAGCAGTTCTTC. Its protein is CAISERYNEQFF.

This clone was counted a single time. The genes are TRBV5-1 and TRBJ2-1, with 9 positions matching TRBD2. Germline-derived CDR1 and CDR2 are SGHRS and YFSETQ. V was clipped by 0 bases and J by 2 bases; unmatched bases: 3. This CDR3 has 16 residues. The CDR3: CASSLAAGGPYNEQFF. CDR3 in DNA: TGCGCCAGCAGCTTGGCGGCGGGAGGGCCCTACAATGAGCAGTTCTTC.

The CDR3: CASSLVGSGNTIYF. Here the CDR3 DNA reads TGCGCCAGCAGCTTGGTTGGGTCTGGAAACACCATATATTTT. The genes are TRBV5-1 and TRBJ1-3; D not certain. V dropped 0 bases and J dropped 1 base, with 5 bases sitting between them. The CDR3 length is 14 residues. Germline CDR1 and CDR2: SGHRS and YFSETQ.

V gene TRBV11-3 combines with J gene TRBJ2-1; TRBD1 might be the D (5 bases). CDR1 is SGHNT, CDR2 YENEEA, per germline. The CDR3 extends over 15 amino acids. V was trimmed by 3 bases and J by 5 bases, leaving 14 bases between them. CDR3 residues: CASSFSGSDDNEQFF. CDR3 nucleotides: TGTGCCAGCAGCTTCTCAGGGTCCGATGACAATGAGCAGTTCTTC.

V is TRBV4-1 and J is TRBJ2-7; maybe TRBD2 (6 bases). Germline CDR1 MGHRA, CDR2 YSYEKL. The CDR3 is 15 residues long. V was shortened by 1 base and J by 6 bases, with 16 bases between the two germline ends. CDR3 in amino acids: CASSQAALLAVEQYF. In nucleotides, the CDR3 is TGCGCCAGCAGCCAAGCGGCATTACTAGCAGTCGAGCAGTACTTC.

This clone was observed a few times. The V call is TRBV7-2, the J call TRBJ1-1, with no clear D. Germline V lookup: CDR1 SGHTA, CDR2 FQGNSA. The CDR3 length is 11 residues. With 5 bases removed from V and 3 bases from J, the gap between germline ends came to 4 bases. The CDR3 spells CASSQYTEAFF. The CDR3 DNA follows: TGTGCCAGCAGCCAGTACACTGAAGCTTTCTTT. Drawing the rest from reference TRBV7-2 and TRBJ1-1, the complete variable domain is GAGVSQSPSNKVTEKGKDVELRCDPISGHTALYWYRQSLGQGLEFLIYFQGNSAPDKSGLPSDRFSAERTGGSVSTLTIQRTQQEDSAVYLCASSQYTEAFFGQGTRLTVV.

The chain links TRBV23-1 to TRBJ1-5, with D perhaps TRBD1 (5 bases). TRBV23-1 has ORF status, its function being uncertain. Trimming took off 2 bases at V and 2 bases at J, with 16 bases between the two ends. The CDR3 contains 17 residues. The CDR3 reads CASSQMRAGLRNQPQHF. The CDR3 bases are TGCGCCAGCAGTCAAATGCGGGCAGGGTTGCGCAATCAGCCCCAGCATTTT.

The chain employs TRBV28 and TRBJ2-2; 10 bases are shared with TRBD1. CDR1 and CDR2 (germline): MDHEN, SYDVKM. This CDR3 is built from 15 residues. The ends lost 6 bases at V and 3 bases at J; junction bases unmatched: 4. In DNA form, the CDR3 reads TGTGCCAGCAGGAGGACAGGGGGGTACACCGGGGAGCTGTTTTTT. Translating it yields CASRRTGGYTGELFF.

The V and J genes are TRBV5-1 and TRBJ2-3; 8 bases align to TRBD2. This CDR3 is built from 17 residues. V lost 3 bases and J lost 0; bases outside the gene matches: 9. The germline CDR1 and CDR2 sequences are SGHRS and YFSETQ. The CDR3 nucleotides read TGCGCCAGCAGCTCCGGACTAGCCGAGGCTAGCACAGATACGCAGTATTTT. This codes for CASSSGLAEASTDTQYF.

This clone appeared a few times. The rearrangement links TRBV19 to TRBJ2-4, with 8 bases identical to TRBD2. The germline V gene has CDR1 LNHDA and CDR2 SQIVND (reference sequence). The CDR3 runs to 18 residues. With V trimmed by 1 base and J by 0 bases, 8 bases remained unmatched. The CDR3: CASSIGAGEGLAKNIQYF. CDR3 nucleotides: TGTGCCAGTAGTATAGGAGCGGGGGAGGGGTTAGCCAAAAACATTCAGTACTTC.